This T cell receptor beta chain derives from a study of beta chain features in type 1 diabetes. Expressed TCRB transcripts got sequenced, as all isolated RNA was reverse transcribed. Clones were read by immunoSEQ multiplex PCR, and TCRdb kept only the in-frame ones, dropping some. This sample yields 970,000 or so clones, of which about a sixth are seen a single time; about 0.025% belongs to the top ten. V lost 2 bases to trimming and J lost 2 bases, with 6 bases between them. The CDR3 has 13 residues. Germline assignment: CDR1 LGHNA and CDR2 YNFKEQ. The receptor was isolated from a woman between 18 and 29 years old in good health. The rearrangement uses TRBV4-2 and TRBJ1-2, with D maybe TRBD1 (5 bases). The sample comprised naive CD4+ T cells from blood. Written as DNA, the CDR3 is TGTGCCAGCAGCCAACAGGGAAACTATGGCTACACCTTC. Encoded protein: CASSQQGNYGYTF.